The text below deals with one T cell receptor beta chain. CDR1 and CDR2 (germline): SGDLS, YYNGEE. J lost 1 base, V lost 2 bases, and 2 bases had no gene match. The CDR3 extends over 15 amino acids. Random hexamers were used to reverse transcribe the RNA input (about 0.5 to 1 ug). An immunoSEQ multiplex PCR amplified TCR beta CDR3 over 54 Vbeta and 13 Jbeta. TCRdb passed the immunoSEQ multiplex PCR reads through MiXCR, listing each CDR3 protein once. The sample contains roughly 160,000 distinct CDR3 sequences, around 94% of which appear only once. This record belongs to a study of CD8 T cells in Susac syndrome. Controls were drawn from healthy donors and were matched for age and sex.

The V gene is TRBV9, the J gene TRBJ2-5; TRBD1 aligns across 10 bases. The sample consisted of CD4+ T cells from PBMCs. The clonotype comes from a human donor in good health. The CDR3 loop reads CASSVGQGGQETQYF. The CDR3 DNA reads as TGTGCCAGCAGCGTCGGACAGGGGGGCCAAGAGACCCAGTACTTC.